This note documents a single T cell receptor beta chain sequence. Its cognate antigen has yet to be identified. Library method: the immunoSEQ multiplex PCR assay. The multiplex PCR relied on a mix of 60 forward primers for TCR Vbeta segments and 13 reverse primers for TCR Jbeta segments. A multiplex PCR assay on genomic DNA amplified the CDR3 region of rearranged TCR beta genes. On the Illumina HiSeq System, the amplified TCR beta libraries were sequenced as 87-base-pair reads. The study's own analysis went as follows. A later analysis tallied approximately 87 million unique TCR beta chains across the roughly 610 repertoires, and about 10 million of those chains were shared by two or more donors. Raw reads were error-corrected and collapsed into unique sequences by a nearest-neighbor algorithm in which closely related sequences were merged to remove PCR and sequencing errors. CDR3 sequences were aligned to IMGT reference sequences to assign V, D and J gene segments. For a sequence to be retained, at least a six-nucleotide match to both a V gene segment and a J gene segment was required. Rearrangements were classified as productive when the CDR3 lacked stop codons and remained in frame with V and J, and all other rearrangements were classified as non-productive. Following IMGT convention, CDR3 was defined as the stretch from the second conserved V-encoded cysteine up to the conserved J-encoded phenylalanine. The earlier analysis of 500 to 750 of the donors excluded any sequence lacking an unambiguous match to a single V gene segment. An earlier analysis of roughly 590 of the donors called V segments functional above 56.7% productive rearrangements and segregating when the between-donor standard deviation exceeded 5%. A statistical classification framework was developed to diagnose cytomegalovirus status using the catalog of TCR beta chain sequences. V and J gene assignment, in a later analysis, came from comparing TCR nucleotide sequences with IMGT/GENE-DB human TR gene sequences. The TCRdist pipeline was used in a later analysis to assign CDR3 sequences and most-parsimonious VDJ recombination scenarios. In a later analysis, each TCR beta chain was defined by its CDR3 amino acid sequence together with its V-gene family, and reads lacking a unique V-gene family were excluded. As a way to deal with suspected cross-contamination and a sequencing artifact, a later analysis dropped 450 to 700 nucleotide sequences that were highly shared and had low generation probability. A later analysis calculated a clonal expansion index for each public chain from normalized within-repertoire ranks of inferred template counts. A later analysis computed generation probabilities with a VDJ recombination model fitted to out-of-frame rearrangements, and checked the results against IGoR. A later analysis scored TCR-TCR, TCR-HLA and TCR-CMV co-occurrence with hypergeometric tests, applying a repertoire-size bias correction to TCR pairs. A later analysis estimated false discovery rates by permuting HLA or CMV assignments 20 times. In a later analysis, co-occurring TCRs were grouped with DBSCAN, and TCRdist sequence similarity was added when clustering was performed within HLA-allele-positive subsets. Co-occurrence clustering excluded repertoires with fewer than 30,000 or more than 120,000 public chains, plus five with anomalous nucleotide sharing. TCRdb re-hosts the immuneACCESS table, in-frame sequences only. Its copies lack some clones; in the studies checked, an unresolved V gene accounts for under half of them, and the cause for the rest is not known. For V, J and clone size, that table is used; D and trimming come from the DNA. In this sample's table one finds 65,000 to 90,000 clones. The biggest ten clones account for roughly 3.8% of the sample.

The data were obtained in a study of cytomegalovirus exposure and HLA in healthy donors (dated by TCRdb to about 2017). Study-wide context: In an earlier analysis of roughly 500 of the donors, under 300 Gb of sequence data and 100 million or so unique TCR beta sequences from 180 million or so T cells were reported. An earlier analysis of 587 of the donors applied high-throughput TCR beta sequencing to assess whether each TCR beta V gene segment acted as functional or pseudogenic. Alongside the repertoire data, information on donor age, sex, ethnicity and CMV serostatus was compiled. A later analysis re-analyzed previously published TCR beta repertoires from roughly 600 donors and added high-resolution HLA genotyping to study TCR occurrence patterns. The study aimed to test whether cataloging public T cell receptors could reveal signatures of past pathogen exposure. In addition to the first cohort of roughly 700 subjects, a separate validation cohort of 100 to 150 different subjects was used. In the later analysis, no new phenotypic data were used to find candidate immune exposures; instead, reliance was placed on TCR beta sequences and their occurrence across donors. Class I and class II HLA loci were covered by the typing at four-digit resolution. Every discovery cohort repertoire had been produced on one sequencing platform. High-throughput TCR immunosequencing, statistical association of individual TCRs with disease status, and machine learning were combined to predict cytomegalovirus infection status. Of the 350 to 400 genotyped donors, about 80% fell in the genetic ancestry cluster associated with self-reported Caucasian donors. In a later genetic analysis, genome-wide SNP genotypes for 398 of the 666 donors were used, and that subset was treated as a discovery cohort. The study used immunosequencing to profile the T cell repertoires of several hundred subjects and linked those repertoires to cytomegalovirus serostatus. Typing coverage varied by locus: about 629-630 donors for A, B, C, DRB1 and DQB1; roughly 560 for DQA1; more than 600 for DPA1; about 450 for DPB1. Roughly 5 DR-DQ haplotypes were handled as single units for association and clustering, since linkage in the cohort was strong. Among some 400 genotyped donors of the cohort, an average of 235,054 unique TCR beta nucleotide sequences were sequenced per donor, roughly 18% of them non-productive. An early release covering over 500 HLA-typed donors comprised approximately 290 gigabases of sequencing data and tens of millions of unique TCR sequences.

Via the germline V gene, CDR1 is SGHRS and CDR2 YFSETQ. The CDR3 covers 14 residues, taking in both the cysteine and the phenylalanine. Just CDR3 DNA is preserved here, 42 bases in frame from base 1. V is cut by 4 bases and J by 4 bases, and the space between the germline ends is 13 bases. The cohort was made up of 500 to 800 healthy bone marrow donors. All cohort members were sampled while nominally healthy, although unrecorded immune exposures were likely present. The donor was CMV seropositive and belonged to the group of 250 to 350 seropositive cohort members. A peripheral blood sample was collected from each donor, and TCR beta sequencing was performed on peripheral blood mononuclear cells. The Qiagen DNeasy Blood Extraction Kit was used to extract genomic DNA from the blood cell samples. What the work shows at the level of the full study, not this receptor alone: A further reported finding was that TCR beta sequences accurately predicted the HLA-A and HLA-B alleles for most subjects in the first cohort. A later analysis associated 16,951 TCR beta sequences with specific HLA alleles at a false discovery rate of 0.05. The classifier was reported to diagnose cytomegalovirus status with high specificity and sensitivity in both the original cohort and the validation cohort. Because counts were too low, roughly 18 rarely observed V segments, including chromosome 9 orphons, were left out of the earlier analysis of approximately 580 of the donors. The sequencing pipeline was judged likely to have produced a cluster of highly shared sequence variants as a technical artifact. The 87-base-pair reads could not distinguish some IMGT-functional V segments, including TRBV6-2 and TRBV6-3, so those segments were excluded. Because HLA typing was missing for some donors at each locus, association tests included only the typed subset. In a later analysis, most CMV-associated TCR beta chains were found to appear HLA-restricted, with HLA associations seemingly driven largely by CMV exposure. In this cohort, only TCR beta chains were sequenced, and detectable features were limited by the absence of alpha or paired-chain data. Immune exposure information for the cohort was limited to CMV serostatus. In the study, some 160 TCR beta chains were listed as associated with cytomegalovirus. Compared with equally common non-associated chains, HLA-associated TCR beta chains in a later analysis were more clonally expanded and had lower generation probabilities. A later genetic analysis associated a missense DCLRE1C variant with V-gene and J-gene trimming of TCR beta chains, and an independent cohort replicated the association. Sequencing depth was assumed to be roughly uniform across donors in the presence/absence analyses, though that assumption may not hold. In vitro tests confirmed that a few of the cytomegalovirus-associated TCR beta chains recognize cytomegalovirus antigens. In an earlier analysis of some 640 of the donors, most TCR beta V segments were observed in productive rearrangements about 87% or about 30% of the time, broadly matching IMGT annotations. The authors suggested that the approach could potentially be extended to other disease states and immunological phenotypes. According to a later analysis, parvovirus B19, influenza, CMV and Epstein-Barr virus appeared linked to several top co-occurrence clusters. When HLA alleles, especially DR and DQ, strongly co-occurred, attributing TCR associations to individual alleles was difficult. According to a later analysis, TCR association rates differed among HLA loci, with DRB1 alleles showing the most associated TCRs and HLA-C alleles showing the fewest. Most TCR sequences were seen in very few donors, while some public TCRs were found in many individuals. Linkage disequilibrium might explain the correlated functional status among segregating V segments, but an unknown experimental factor could not be ruled out. According to a later genetic analysis, donors in an Asian-associated ancestry cluster had fewer N-insertions in productive TCRs than the approximately 670-donor mean.

In this chain, TRBV5-1 is recombined with TRBJ2-3; TRBD2 could be the D gene, as 5 bases match. Sequencing was performed on PBMCs. The receptor comes from a female donor in good health and CMV-seropositive. The DNA reads as follows: TGCGCCAGCAGCCGGGATTTAGAGGCAGATACGCAGTATTTT. Translated, this is CASSRDLEADTQYF.